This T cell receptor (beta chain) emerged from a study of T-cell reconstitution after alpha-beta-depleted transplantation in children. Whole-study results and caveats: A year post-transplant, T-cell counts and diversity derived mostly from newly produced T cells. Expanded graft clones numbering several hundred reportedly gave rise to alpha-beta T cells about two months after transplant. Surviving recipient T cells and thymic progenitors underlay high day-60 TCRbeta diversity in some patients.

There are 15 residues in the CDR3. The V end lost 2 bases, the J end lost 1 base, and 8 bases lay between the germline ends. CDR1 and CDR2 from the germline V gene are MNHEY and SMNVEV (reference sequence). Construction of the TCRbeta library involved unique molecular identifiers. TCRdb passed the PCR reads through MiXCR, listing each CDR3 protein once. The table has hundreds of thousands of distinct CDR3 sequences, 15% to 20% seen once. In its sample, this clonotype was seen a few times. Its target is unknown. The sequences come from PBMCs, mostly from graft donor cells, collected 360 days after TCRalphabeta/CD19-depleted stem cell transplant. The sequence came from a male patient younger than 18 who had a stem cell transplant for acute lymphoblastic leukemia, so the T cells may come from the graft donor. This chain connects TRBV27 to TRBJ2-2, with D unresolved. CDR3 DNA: TGTGCCAGCAGTTTAGGCAGGTGGAACACCGGGGAGCTGTTTTTT. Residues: CASSLGRWNTGELFF.